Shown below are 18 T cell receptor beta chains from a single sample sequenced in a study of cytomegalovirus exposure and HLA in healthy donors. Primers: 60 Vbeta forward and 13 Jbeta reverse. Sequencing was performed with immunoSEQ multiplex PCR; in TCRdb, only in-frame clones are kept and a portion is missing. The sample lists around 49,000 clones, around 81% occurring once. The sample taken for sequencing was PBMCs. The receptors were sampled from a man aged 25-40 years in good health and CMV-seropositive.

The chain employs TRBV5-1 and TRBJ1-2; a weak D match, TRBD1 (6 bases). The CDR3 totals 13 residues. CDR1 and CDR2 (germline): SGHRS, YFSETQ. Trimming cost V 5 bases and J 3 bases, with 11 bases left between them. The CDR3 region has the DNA TGCGCCAGCAGGGGGGGGCCCGACTATGGCTACACCTTC. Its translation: CASRGGPDYGYTF.

The CDR3 sequence is CASSLEAGGYNEQFF. The CDR3 coding sequence is TGTGCCAGCAGCTTAGAGGCGGGGGGCTACAATGAGCAGTTCTTC. The chain uses TRBV7-3 and TRBJ2-1; 8 nucleotides match TRBD2. J lost 3 bases, V lost 2 bases, and 3 bases had no gene match. There are 15 residues in the CDR3. CDR1 is SGHTA and CDR2 is FQGTGA in the germline V gene. Full variable domain (outside the CDR3, taken from reference TRBV7-3 and TRBJ2-1): GAGVSQTPSNKVTEKGKYVELRCDPISGHTALYWYRQSLGQGPEFLIYFQGTGAADDSGLPNDRFFAVRPEGSVSTLKIQRTERGDSAVYLCASSLEAGGYNEQFFGPGTRLTVL.

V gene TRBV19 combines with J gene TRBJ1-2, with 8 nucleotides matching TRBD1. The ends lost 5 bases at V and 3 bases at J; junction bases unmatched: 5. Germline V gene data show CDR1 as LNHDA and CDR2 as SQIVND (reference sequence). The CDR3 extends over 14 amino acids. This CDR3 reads CASSVQGADYGYTF. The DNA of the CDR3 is TGTGCCAGTAGTGTTCAGGGGGCGGACTATGGCTACACCTTC.

The CDR3 DNA is TGTGCCAGCAGTTCCTATGGTACGCAGTATTTT. Translating gives CASSSYGTQYF. This chain joins TRBV27 and TRBJ2-3; D remains ambiguous. Looked up from germline, CDR1 is MNHEY and CDR2 is SMNVEV (reference sequence). This CDR3 has 11 amino acids. Trimming stripped 4 bases from V and 8 bases from J, with 7 bases between.

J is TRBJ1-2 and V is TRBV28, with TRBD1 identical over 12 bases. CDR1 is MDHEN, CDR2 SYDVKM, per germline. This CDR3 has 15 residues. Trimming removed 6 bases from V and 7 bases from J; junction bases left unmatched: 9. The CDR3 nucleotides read TGTGCCAGCAGCCGTCCGGGACAGGGGGCGACTGGCTACACCTTC. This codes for CASSRPGQGATGYTF.

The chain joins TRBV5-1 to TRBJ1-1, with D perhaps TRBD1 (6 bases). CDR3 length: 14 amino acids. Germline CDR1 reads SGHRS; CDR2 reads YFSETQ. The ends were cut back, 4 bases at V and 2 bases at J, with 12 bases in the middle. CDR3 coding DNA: TGCGCCAGCAGCACACAGGGCGGAAACACTGAAGCTTTCTTT. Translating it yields CASSTQGGNTEAFF.

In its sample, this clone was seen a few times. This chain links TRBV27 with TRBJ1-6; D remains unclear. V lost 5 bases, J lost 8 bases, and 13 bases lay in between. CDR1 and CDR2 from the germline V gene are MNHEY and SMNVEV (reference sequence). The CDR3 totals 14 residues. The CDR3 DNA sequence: TGTGCCAGCAGTGATGTGGGGAGGGATTCACCCCTCCACTTT. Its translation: CASSDVGRDSPLHF.

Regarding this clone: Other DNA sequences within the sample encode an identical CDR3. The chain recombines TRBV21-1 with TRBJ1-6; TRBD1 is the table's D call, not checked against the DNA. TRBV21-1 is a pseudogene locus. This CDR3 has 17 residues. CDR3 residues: CASSKGTGRSYNSPLHF. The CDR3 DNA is TGTGCCAGCAGCAAGGGGACAGGGCGCTCCTATAATTCCCCCCTCCACTTT.

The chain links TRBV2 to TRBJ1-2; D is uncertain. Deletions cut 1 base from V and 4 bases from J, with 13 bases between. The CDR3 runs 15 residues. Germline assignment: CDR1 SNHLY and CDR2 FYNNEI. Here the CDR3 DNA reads TGTGCCAGCAGTGAAGGGTCAGGACTAAGCTATGGCTACACCTTC. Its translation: CASSEGSGLSYGYTF.

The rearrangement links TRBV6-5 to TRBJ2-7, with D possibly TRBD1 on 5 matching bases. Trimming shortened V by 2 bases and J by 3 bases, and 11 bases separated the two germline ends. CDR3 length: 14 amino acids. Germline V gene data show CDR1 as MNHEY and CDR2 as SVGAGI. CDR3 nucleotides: TGTGCCAGCAGTTACAGTTGGCAGGGCTACGAGCAGTACTTC. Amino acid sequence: CASSYSWQGYEQYF.

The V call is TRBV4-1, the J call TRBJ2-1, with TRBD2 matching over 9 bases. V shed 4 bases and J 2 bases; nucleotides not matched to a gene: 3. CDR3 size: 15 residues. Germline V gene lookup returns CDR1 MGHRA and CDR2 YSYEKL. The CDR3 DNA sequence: TGCGCCAGCAGCCTCGCGGGGGGGCCCTACAATGAGCAGTTCTTC. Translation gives CASSLAGGPYNEQFF.

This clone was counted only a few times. The CDR3 coding sequence is TGTGCCAGCAGTTCACCGGGACAGGGGGCTGGTGGCTACACCTTC. It is translated as CASSSPGQGAGGYTF. This chain uses TRBV6-6 with TRBJ1-2; 12 nucleotides align to TRBD1. Germline CDR1 MNHNY, CDR2 SVGAGI (reference sequence). With 4 bases clipped from V and 7 bases from J, the junction kept 7 bases outside the gene matches. The CDR3 loop spans 15 amino acids.

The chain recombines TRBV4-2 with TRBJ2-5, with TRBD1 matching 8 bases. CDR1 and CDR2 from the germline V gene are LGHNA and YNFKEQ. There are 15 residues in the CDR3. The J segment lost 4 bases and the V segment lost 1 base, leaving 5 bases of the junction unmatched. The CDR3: CASSQGSTGGETQYF. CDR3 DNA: TGTGCCAGCAGCCAAGGATCCACAGGGGGAGAGACCCAGTACTTC.

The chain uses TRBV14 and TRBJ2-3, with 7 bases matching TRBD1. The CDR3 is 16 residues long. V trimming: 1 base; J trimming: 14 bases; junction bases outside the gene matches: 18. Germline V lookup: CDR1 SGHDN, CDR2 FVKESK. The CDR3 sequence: CASSQVSDRLSPEMYF. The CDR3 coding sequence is TGTGCCAGCAGCCAAGTTTCGGACAGGTTATCACCCGAAATGTATTTT.

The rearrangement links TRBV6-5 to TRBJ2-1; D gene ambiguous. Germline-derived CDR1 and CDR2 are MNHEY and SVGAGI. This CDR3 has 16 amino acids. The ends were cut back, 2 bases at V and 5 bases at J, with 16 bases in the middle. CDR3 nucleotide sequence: TGTGCCAGCAGTTACGTCCCGGCGGCAAGAAACAATGAGCAGTTCTTC. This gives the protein CASSYVPAARNNEQFF.

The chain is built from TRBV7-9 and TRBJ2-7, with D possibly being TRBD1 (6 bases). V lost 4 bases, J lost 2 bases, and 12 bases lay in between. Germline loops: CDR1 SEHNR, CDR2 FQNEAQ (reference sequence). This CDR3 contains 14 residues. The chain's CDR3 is CASSSLTGTYEQYF. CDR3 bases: TGTGCCAGCAGCTCCCTGACAGGAACCTACGAGCAGTACTTC.

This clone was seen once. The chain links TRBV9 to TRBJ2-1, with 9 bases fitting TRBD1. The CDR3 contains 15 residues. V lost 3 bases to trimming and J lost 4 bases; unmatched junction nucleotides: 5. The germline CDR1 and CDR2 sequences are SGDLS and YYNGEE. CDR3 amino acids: CASSDSGTGYNEQFF. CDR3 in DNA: TGTGCCAGCAGCGACTCCGGGACAGGGTACAATGAGCAGTTCTTC.

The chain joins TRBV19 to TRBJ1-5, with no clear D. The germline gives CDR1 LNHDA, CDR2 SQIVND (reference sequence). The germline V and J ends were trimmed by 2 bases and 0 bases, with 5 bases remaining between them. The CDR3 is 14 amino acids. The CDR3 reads CASSITHSNQPQHF. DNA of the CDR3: TGTGCCAGTAGTATAACTCATAGCAATCAGCCCCAGCATTTT. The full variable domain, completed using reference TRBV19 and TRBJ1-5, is DGGITQSPKYLFRKEGQNVTLSCEQNLNHDAMYWYRQDPGQGLRLIYYSQIVNDFQKGDIAEGYSVSREKKESFPLTVTSAQKNPTAFYLCASSITHSNQPQHFGDGTRLSIL.